The clone carrying this T cell receptor (beta chain) appeared many times. The V end was cut by 3 bases, the J end by 5 bases, with 13 bases between. Germline CDR1 and CDR2: SGHTA and FQGNSA. The CDR3 contains 15 residues. From the RACE reads, TCRdb called clonotypes with MiXCR, one entry per CDR3 protein. This sample has 35,000 to 55,000 distinct CDR3 sequences; approximately 10% occur once, and the top ten carry about 14%. The data were obtained in a study of human T cells and chemical hapten exposure. Overall study context: Slight volume differences across pooled libraries mainly accounted for varying per-sample TCR yields.

Regarding time point: patch test 2, 6 weeks after DPC sensitization. The sample's treatment: therapeutic diphenylcyclopropenone sensitization with weekly scalp DPC. Unfractionated whole blood was the source of the extracted total RNA. Patients had alopecia, were aged 18 to 70, and were not pregnant. The sample in question was whole blood, obtained in connection with sensitization to the hapten diphenylcyclopropenone (DPC). The rearrangement uses TRBV7-2 and TRBJ2-2, with D possibly being TRBD1 (6 bases). This sequence originates from a woman aged 25 to 39 with alopecia areata. Some clones in this sample may be carry-over from other donors' samples. The chain's CDR3 is CASSFRDTGTGELFF. The CDR3 coding sequence is TGTGCCAGCAGCTTCCGGGACACAGGGACCGGGGAGCTGTTTTTT.